This TCR beta chain was sequenced in a study of T cells in women clearing cervical HPV infection. Overall study context: Case blood drawn at lesion detection; control blood after infection cleared.

Points on this clone: What it recognizes is unknown.

Genomic DNA, averaging 1200 ng per sample, yielded TCR beta CDR3 via immunoSEQ. Assay used: immunoSEQ multiplex PCR; TCRdb lists only in-frame clones, some missing. The listing contains over 25,000 clones. Study-level points and caveats: CIN3+ cases had significantly higher TCR repertoire richness than controls, but evenness did not differ.

This clonotype was obtained from a woman between 18 and 69 years old with a cervical HPV16 infection that either progressed to CIN3+ or cleared (not recorded which). Sequenced: blood buffy coat.

The CDR3 sequence is CSAEREYEQYF. The CDR3 DNA, read in part, is TGCAGTGCGGAGCGGGAGTACGAG. The chain joins TRBV20-1 to TRBJ2-7, with TRBD2 matching over 8 bases. The CDR3 extends 3 residues past the end of the read, so its final part is completed from the germline J gene. The germline V gene has CDR1 DFQATT and CDR2 SNEGSKA (reference sequence). The junction had 2 bases not matched to a gene; V was cut back by 6 bases and J by 4 bases. This CDR3 region has 11 residues.